The next 30 T cell receptor beta chains were all read from a single sample in a study of T cells in Graves' hyperthyroidism and ophthalmopathy. TCR beta CDR3 sequences were amplified from RNA transcripts. First-round RT-PCR of the TCR CDR3 relied on the HTBI primer set. Using its own MiXCR run on the multiplex PCR reads, TCRdb lists one record per CDR3 protein. The table includes roughly 250,000 distinct CDR3 sequences, about 20% detected once. Source material: blood. All receptors derive from a man younger than 40 with Graves' ophthalmopathy.

A few counts support this clonotype. The V gene is TRBV12-3 or TRBV12-4, the J gene TRBJ1-1; D remains ambiguous. The CDR3 is 10 residues long. The V end lost 10 bases, the J end lost 7 bases, and 10 bases lay between the germline ends. DNA for the CDR3: TGTGCCATTAACACTCGTGAAGCTTTCTTT. As protein: CAINTREAFF.

This clonotype was recorded once. This may arise from a read error, as a much more abundant clone is one base away. The chain joins TRBV11-2 to TRBJ2-3; no clear D gene. V lost 1 base, J lost 2 bases, and 19 bases lay in between. This CDR3 has 18 amino acids. Germline V CDR1 and CDR2: SGHAT, FQNNGV. CDR3 nucleotide sequence: TGTGCCAGCAGCTTAGTGTTAGGTCTAGTGGGAAACACAGATACGCAGTATTTT. Its translation is CASSLVLGLVGNTDTQYF.

The chain uses TRBV15 and TRBJ2-1; either TRBD1 or TRBD2 may fit D (6 bases each). The CDR3 covers 16 residues. The germline CDR1 and CDR2 sequences are LNHNV and YYDKDF (reference sequence). Trimming took 0 bases from V and 8 from J, leaving 17 bases between them. The CDR3 DNA reads TGTGCCACCAGCAGAGATCGGGCGGGACACCCTGATGAGCAGTTCTTC. Amino acid sequence: CATSRDRAGHPDEQFF.

The rearrangement joins TRBV20-1 to TRBJ2-7; 7 bases map to TRBD2. The CDR3 runs 11 residues. Trimming cost V 6 bases and J 3 bases; bases outside gene matches: 2. Germline V gives CDR1 DFQATT, CDR2 SNEGSKA (reference sequence). CDR3 in DNA: TGCAGTGCACGGGGGGTCTACGAGCAGTACTTC. It yields the protein CSARGVYEQYF.

This clonotype was observed a single time. CDR3 sequence (DNA): TGTGCCAGCAGCCAAGAGGACAGGGGCCCTCTTACCTTC. Its translation is CASSQEDRGPLTF. The V gene is TRBV4-2, the J gene TRBJ1-2, with TRBD1 matching over 9 bases. The CDR3 sequence is 13 residues long. The V segment lost 0 bases and the J segment 14 bases; nucleotides outside the gene matches: 7. Germline lookup yields CDR1 LGHNA and CDR2 YNFKEQ.

Worth noting for this clonotype: Germline and junction disagree at one end, which may indicate a read error. The rearrangement uses TRBV30 and TRBJ2-7, with 11 bases aligning to TRBD2. Germline-derived CDR1 and CDR2 are GTSNPN and SVGIG (reference sequence). This CDR3 spans 16 amino acids. The CDR3 nucleotides read TGTGCCTGGAGATCCCCCGGGACTAGCGGTTTCTACGGGCAGTACTTC. Amino acids: CAWRSPGTSGFYGQYF. The variable domain in full, completed from reference TRBV30 and TRBJ2-7, reads SQTIHQWPATLVQPVGSPLSLECTVEGTSNPNLYWYRQAAGRGLQLLFYSVGIGQISSEVPQNLSASRPQDRQFILSSKKLLLSDSGFYLCAWRSPGTSGFYGQYFGPGTRLTVT.

This clonotype was counted ten times or more. The chain has TRBV9 and TRBJ2-2, with TRBD1 as a possible D gene (5 bases). Germline V gene sequence: CDR1 SGDLS, CDR2 YYNGEE. CDR3 length: 16 amino acids. The germline V and J ends were trimmed by 4 bases and 0 bases, with 13 bases remaining between them. CDR3 nucleotide sequence: TGTGCCAGCAGCAGACTTGGACACTCGAACACCGGGGAGCTGTTTTTT. Protein product: CASSRLGHSNTGELFF.

This clonotype was seen at least ten times. J is TRBJ1-1 and V is TRBV10-1; 8 positions match TRBD1. The CDR3 sequence is 16 residues long. V gave up 3 bases and J gave up 0 bases; unmatched junction bases: 6. CDR1 and CDR2 from the germline V gene are WNHNN and SYGVQD (reference sequence). In DNA form, the CDR3 reads TGCGCCAGCAGTGACGGAACAGGGGGAATGAACACTGAAGCTTTCTTT. Protein sequence: CASSDGTGGMNTEAFF.

The chain links TRBV7-3 to TRBJ2-2; a weak D match, TRBD2 (5 bases). Trimming shortened V by 5 bases and J by 0 bases, and 7 bases separated the two germline ends. Looked up from germline, CDR1 is SGHTA and CDR2 is FQGTGA. This CDR3 is built from 14 residues. The CDR3, as DNA: TGTGCCAGCAGCATGGACTCGAACACCGGGGAGCTGTTTTTT. Protein sequence: CASSMDSNTGELFF.

The V call is TRBV19, the J call TRBJ1-4; weak D call: TRBD1 (6 bases). Germline assignment: CDR1 LNHDA and CDR2 SQIVND (reference sequence). The V end lost 3 bases, the J end lost 8 bases, and 13 bases lay between the germline ends. This CDR3 spans 14 amino acids. CDR3 DNA: TGTGCCAGTAGTATCGGCAGGGGAAGCGAAAAACTGTTTTTT. Translated: CASSIGRGSEKLFF.

This chain connects TRBV11-3 to TRBJ2-5; weak D call: TRBD2 (5 bases). V gave up 4 bases and J gave up 2 bases, with 17 bases separating them. CDR1 and CDR2 (germline): SGHNT, YENEEA. The CDR3 loop spans 16 amino acids. The CDR3 loop is CASSSFSAGRQETQYF. The CDR3 DNA reads TGTGCCAGCAGCTCCTTTAGCGCTGGCAGGCAAGAGACCCAGTACTTC.

This clonotype was counted only a few times. J is TRBJ2-1 and V is TRBV6-1; tentatively, D is TRBD2 (6 bases). The V and J ends lost 7 bases and 4 bases respectively, with 14 bases between them. The CDR3 consists of 14 residues. Germline V gene sequence: CDR1 MNHNS, CDR2 SASEGT. In DNA, the CDR3 is TGTGCCAGCACCCCCCCGGGACTGTACAATGAGCAGTTCTTC. Amino acids: CASTPPGLYNEQFF.

In this sample, this clonotype turned up a few times. The CDR3 DNA reads TGTGCCAGCTCCTCTCTCACCTACGAGCAGTACTTC. Protein product: CASSSLTYEQYF. This chain links TRBV2 with TRBJ2-7; the D is unclear. The germline V gene has CDR1 SNHLY and CDR2 FYNNEI. Trimming cost V 8 bases and J 2 bases, with 10 bases left between them. The CDR3 contains 12 residues.

This clonotype was found a few times. The genes are TRBV4-1 and TRBJ2-1, with TRBD1 identical over 7 bases. The CDR3 is 17 amino acids. Germline V gene lookup returns CDR1 MGHRA and CDR2 YSYEKL. V was clipped by 6 bases and J by 4 bases; unmatched bases: 15. Here the CDR3 reads CASRTKADRDTYNEQFF. The CDR3 DNA reads TGCGCCAGCAGGACAAAAGCCGACAGGGACACTTACAATGAGCAGTTCTTC.

This clonotype was observed a few times. V gene TRBV28 combines with J gene TRBJ2-7; 7 bases fit TRBD1. This CDR3 is 15 amino acids long. Germline-derived CDR1 and CDR2 are MDHEN and SYDVKM. V trimming: 6 bases; J trimming: 0 bases; junction bases outside the gene matches: 8. The CDR3 protein is CASRNRGISSYEQYF. CDR3 DNA sequence: TGTGCCAGCAGAAACAGGGGAATAAGCTCCTACGAGCAGTACTTC.

V is TRBV7-2 and J is TRBJ2-1, with TRBD2 matching over 9 bases. J was trimmed by 6 bases and V by 1 base; bases with no gene match: 4. The length of the CDR3 is 15 residues. Germline loops: CDR1 SGHTA, CDR2 FQGNSA. The DNA of the CDR3 is TGTGCCAGCAGCTTAGTAGCGGGAGTCTCCAATGAGCAGTTCTTC. Its protein product is CASSLVAGVSNEQFF.

V and J are TRBV15 and TRBJ2-5, with D maybe TRBD1 (6 bases). This CDR3 has 16 residues. V lost 0 bases and J 5 bases, leaving 16 bases between the germline ends. From germline, CDR1 is LNHNV and CDR2 YYDKDF (reference sequence). CDR3 residues: CATSRDSTTGMETQYF. For the CDR3, the DNA is TGTGCCACCAGCAGAGATTCCACCACAGGGATGGAGACCCAGTACTTC.

This clonotype was seen many times. This chain joins TRBV6-1 and TRBJ1-5, with 8 bases that match TRBD1. V lost 2 bases, J lost 5 bases, and 2 bases stayed unmatched. The germline V gene has CDR1 MNHNS and CDR2 SASEGT. The CDR3 totals 14 residues. CDR3 amino acids: CASSERGQDQPQHF. In DNA, the CDR3 is TGTGCCAGCAGTGAAAGGGGACAGGATCAGCCCCAGCATTTT.

The table lists this clonotype with many counts. The chain is built from TRBV11-2 and TRBJ2-2; no clear D. V was cut by 5 bases and J by 6 bases, with 13 bases left in between. Germline assignment: CDR1 SGHAT and CDR2 FQNNGV. This CDR3 comprises 14 residues. CDR3 nucleotide sequence: TGTGCCAGCAGCCACCGGAATCGGGCCGGGGAGCTGTTTTTT. Protein product: CASSHRNRAGELFF.

This clonotype was seen more than once but under ten times. V and J are TRBV28 and TRBJ1-6; TRBD1 might be the D (6 bases). Germline V gene lookup returns CDR1 MDHEN and CDR2 SYDVKM. The CDR3 spans 13 residues. V was shortened by 10 bases and J by 6 bases, with 13 bases between the two germline ends. CDR3 region: CAIEGGGNSPLHF. CDR3 nucleotides: TGTGCCATCGAGGGGGGGGGTAATTCACCCCTCCACTTT.

This clonotype has a count of ten or more. The V gene is TRBV20-1, the J gene TRBJ2-2; D is unclear. The V gene's germline CDR1 is DFQATT and CDR2 SNEGSKA (reference sequence). This CDR3 is 12 amino acids long. The V and J ends lost 7 bases and 2 bases respectively, with 8 bases between them. The CDR3 DNA reads TGCAGTGTCCAGCCAAACACCGGGGAGCTGTTTTTT. It codes for CSVQPNTGELFF.

As for this clonotype: Possible read error: a much larger clone is one base away. The CDR3 region is CASGPAGVGEQYF. CDR3 nucleotide sequence: TGTGCCAGCGGCCCAGCGGGGGTCGGGGAGCAGTACTTC. V usage is TRBV12-3 or TRBV12-4 and J usage is TRBJ2-7, with 8 bases aligning to TRBD2. CDR3 length equals 13 residues. The V segment lost 8 bases and the J segment 7 bases; nucleotides outside the gene matches: 10.

This sequence joins TRBV7-6 and TRBJ2-3, with TRBD2 matching over 7 bases. Germline V CDR1 and CDR2: SGHVS, FNYEAQ. V shed 1 base and J 5 bases; nucleotides not matched to a gene: 6. This CDR3 region has 15 residues. DNA for the CDR3: TGTGCCAGCAGCTTAGGGGTCGGCGGGAGAGATACGCAGTATTTT. This encodes CASSLGVGGRDTQYF.

Many counts were recorded for this clonotype. CDR3 in amino acids: CASSPWISGLAGSSTGELFF. DNA of the CDR3: TGTGCCAGCAGCCCTTGGATATCGGGACTAGCGGGTTCCTCCACCGGGGAGCTGTTTTTT. This chain joins TRBV12-3 or TRBV12-4 and TRBJ2-2, with 12 bases fitting TRBD2. Losses at the gene ends were 6 bases for V and 4 bases for J; bases not matched to a gene: 18. This CDR3 region has 20 residues.

The genes are TRBV6-9 and TRBJ2-6, with TRBD2 as a possible D gene (5 bases). The CDR3 sequence is 16 residues long. Trimming took off 3 bases at V and 2 bases at J, with 11 bases between the two ends. Looked up from germline, CDR1 is MNHGY and CDR2 is SVAAGI. For the CDR3, the DNA is TGTGCCAGCAGTTACATTGCCGGGGCTGGGGCCAACGTCCTGACTTTC. This encodes CASSYIAGAGANVLTF.

In its sample, this clonotype was seen once. This clone may be a read error of a much larger clone one base away. V and J are TRBV3-1 and TRBJ2-7; no reliable D call. Per the germline V gene, CDR1 is LGHDT and CDR2 is YNNKEL (reference sequence). The CDR3 consists of 14 residues. CDR3 nucleotides: TGTGCCAACAGCCAAGTTGCAGGAAGAGCCGAGCAGTACTTC. Translated: CANSQVAGRAEQYF.

This clonotype was seen a few times. The V gene is TRBV28, the J gene TRBJ2-1, with unresolved D. In germline, CDR1 is MDHEN, CDR2 SYDVKM. The germline V and J ends were trimmed by 4 bases and 7 bases, with 5 bases remaining between them. This CDR3 spans 11 amino acids. CDR3: CASSSENEQFF. CDR3 DNA sequence: TGTGCCAGCAGTTCTGAAAATGAGCAGTTCTTC.

This clonotype has just a few counts. This chain joins TRBV30 and TRBJ1-3; D is perhaps TRBD1 (5 bases). The V end lost 2 bases, the J end lost 2 bases, and 7 bases lay between the germline ends. The CDR3 totals 13 residues. From germline, CDR1 is GTSNPN and CDR2 SVGIG (reference sequence). CDR3 DNA: TGTGCCTGGAGTACGGGGGCTGGAAACACCATATATTTT. Residues: CAWSTGAGNTIYF.

On this clonotype: A much larger clonotype is one base distant, so this may be a read error. The V and J genes are TRBV10-3 and TRBJ1-1; D uncertain. The CDR3 runs to 13 residues. CDR1 ENHRY and CDR2 SYGVKD come from the germline V gene. CDR3 residues: CATSVGEATEAFF. CDR3 bases: TGTGCCACCAGTGTCGGGGAAGCGACTGAAGCTTTCTTT.

Many counts were recorded for this clonotype. V gene TRBV3-1 combines with J gene TRBJ1-2, with 7 bases that match TRBD1. The CDR3 is made up of 17 amino acids. V gave up 0 bases and J gave up 6 bases; unmatched junction bases: 13. Germline V CDR1 and CDR2: LGHDT, YNNKEL (reference sequence). The CDR3 DNA follows: TGTGCCAGCAGCCAAGATTGGAGGGGGCTGAAACATCATGGCTACACCTTC. Its protein product is CASSQDWRGLKHHGYTF.